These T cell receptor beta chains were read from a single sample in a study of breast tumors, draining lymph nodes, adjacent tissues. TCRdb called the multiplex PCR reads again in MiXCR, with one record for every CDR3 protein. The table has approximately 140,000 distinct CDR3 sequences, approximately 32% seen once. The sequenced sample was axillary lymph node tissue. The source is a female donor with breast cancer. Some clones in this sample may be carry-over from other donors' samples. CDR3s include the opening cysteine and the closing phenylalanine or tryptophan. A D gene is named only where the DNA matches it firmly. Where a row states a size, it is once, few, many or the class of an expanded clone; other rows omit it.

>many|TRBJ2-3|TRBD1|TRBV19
CASNNRGETDTQYF
TGTGCCAGTAACAACAGGGGTGAGACAGATACGCAGTATTTT
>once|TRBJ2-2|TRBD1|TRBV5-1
CASSLGTGAGELFF
TGCGCCAGCAGCTTGGGGACAGGGGCCGGGGAGCTGTTTTTT
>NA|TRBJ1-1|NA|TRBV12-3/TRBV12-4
CASSLKGGSSEAFF
TGTGCCAGCAGTTTAAAGGGAGGGTCCTCTGAAGCTTTCTTT
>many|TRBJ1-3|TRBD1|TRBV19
CASSFTGGSSGNTIYF
TGTGCCAGTAGTTTTACAGGGGGCAGCTCTGGAAACACCATATATTTT
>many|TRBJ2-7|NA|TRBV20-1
CSARAWGTYEQYF
TGCAGTGCTAGAGCTTGGGGAACCTACGAGCAGTACTTC
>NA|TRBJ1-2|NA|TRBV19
CASSTDYGYTF
TGTGCCAGTAGTACGGACTATGGCTACACCTTC
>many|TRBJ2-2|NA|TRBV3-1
CASSQGTFTGELFF
TGTGCCAGCAGCCAAGGGACTTTTACCGGGGAGCTGTTTTTT
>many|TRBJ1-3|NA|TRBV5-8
CASSALLGRDSGNTIYF
TGTGCCAGCAGCGCCCTGTTGGGTAGGGACTCTGGAAACACCATATATTTT
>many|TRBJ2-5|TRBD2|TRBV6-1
CASRAGGGETQYF
TGTGCCAGCAGGGCGGGGGGTGGGGAGACCCAGTACTTC
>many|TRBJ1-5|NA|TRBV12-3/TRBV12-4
CASSMGLGQPQHF
TGTGCCAGCAGCATGGGCCTCGGCCAGCCCCAGCATTTT
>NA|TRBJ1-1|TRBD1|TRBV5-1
CASSHGQGTEAFF
TGCGCCAGCAGCCACGGACAGGGCACTGAAGCTTTCTTT
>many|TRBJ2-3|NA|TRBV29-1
CSVDFTGSDSQYF
TGCAGCGTCGACTTTACAGGTTCAGATTCGCAGTATTTT
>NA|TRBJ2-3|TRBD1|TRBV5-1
CASSFDRGGRGDTQYF
TGCGCCAGCAGCTTCGACAGGGGGGGTCGCGGAGATACGCAGTATTTT
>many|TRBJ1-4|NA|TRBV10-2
CASGPGGGNEKLFF
TGCGCCAGCGGCCCCGGGGGAGGAAATGAAAAACTGTTTTTT
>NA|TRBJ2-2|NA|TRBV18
CAGSPEFVTGELFF
TGTGCCGGCTCACCAGAATTTGTCACCGGGGAGCTGTTTTTT
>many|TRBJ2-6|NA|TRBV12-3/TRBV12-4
CASRVSGANVLTF
TGTGCCAGCAGAGTTTCTGGGGCCAACGTCCTGACTTTC
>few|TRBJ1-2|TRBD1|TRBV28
CASRQTGELNYGYTF
TGTGCCAGCAGGCAAACAGGGGAACTCAACTATGGCTACACCTTC
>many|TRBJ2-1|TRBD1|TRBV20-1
CSAPGGYSYNEQFF
TGCAGTGCCCCAGGGGGCTACTCCTACAATGAGCAGTTCTTC
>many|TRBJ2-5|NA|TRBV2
CASRGGLGETQYF
TGTGCCAGCAGGGGGGGGCTAGGAGAGACCCAGTACTTC
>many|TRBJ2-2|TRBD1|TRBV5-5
CASSQTFRGFRGNTGELFF
TGTGCCAGCAGCCAAACCTTCAGGGGGTTTCGTGGGAACACCGGGGAGCTGTTTTTT
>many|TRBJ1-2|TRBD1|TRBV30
CACEGAAVYGYTF
TGTGCCTGTGAGGGGGCTGCGGTCTATGGCTACACCTTC
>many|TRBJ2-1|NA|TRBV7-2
CASSTVQGLIYNEQFF
TGTGCCAGCAGCACGGTACAGGGACTGATTTACAATGAGCAGTTCTTC
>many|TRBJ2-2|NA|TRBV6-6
CASGGSGSNTGELFF
TGTGCCAGCGGGGGGAGCGGTTCGAACACCGGGGAGCTGTTTTTT
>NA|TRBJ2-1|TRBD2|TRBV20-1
CSAKPGLAGDEQFF
TGCAGTGCGAAGCCGGGACTAGCGGGAGACGAGCAGTTCTTC
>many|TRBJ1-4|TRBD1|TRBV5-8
CASSDGQGRVEKLFF
TGTGCCAGCAGCGACGGACAGGGGCGGGTTGAAAAACTGTTTTTT
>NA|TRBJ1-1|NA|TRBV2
CASSPGSFKAFF
TGTGCCAGCAGTCCGGGGTCCTTTAAAGCTTTCTTT
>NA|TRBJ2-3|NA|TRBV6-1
CASSPRAQVTDTQYF
TGTGCCAGCAGTCCCCGAGCACAGGTCACAGATACGCAGTATTTT
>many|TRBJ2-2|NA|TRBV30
CAWREGQHTGELFF
TGTGCCTGGAGGGAGGGACAGCACACCGGGGAGCTGTTTTTT
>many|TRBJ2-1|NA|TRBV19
CASSIAGQGIIGEQFF
TGTGCCAGTAGTATAGCAGGGCAGGGGATCATTGGTGAGCAGTTCTTC
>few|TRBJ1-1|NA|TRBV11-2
CASSGQSSLNTEAFF
TGTGCCAGCAGCGGACAGTCATCGTTGAACACTGAAGCTTTCTTT
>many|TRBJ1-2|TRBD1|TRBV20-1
CSALDRGDGYTF
TGCAGTGCTCTGGACAGGGGAGATGGCTACACCTTC
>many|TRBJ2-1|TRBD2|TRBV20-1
CQPGEAGTRGGEQFF
TGCCAACCCGGAGAAGCGGGGACTCGTGGTGGTGAGCAGTTCTTC
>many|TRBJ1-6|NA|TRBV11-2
CASSLGVGYNSPLHF
TGTGCCAGCAGCTTAGGTGTAGGGTATAATTCACCCCTCCACTTT
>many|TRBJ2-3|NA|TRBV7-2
CASSLGLATDTQYF
TGTGCCAGCAGCCTGGGACTTGCCACAGATACGCAGTATTTT
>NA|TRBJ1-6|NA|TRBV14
CASSLLPYSPLHF
TGTGCCAGCAGTCTCCTGCCCTATTCACCCCTCCACTTT
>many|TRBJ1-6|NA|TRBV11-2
CASSLQDSPLHF
TGTGCCAGCAGCTTACAGGATTCACCCCTCCACTTT
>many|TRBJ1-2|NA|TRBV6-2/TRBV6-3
CASSLHQAGSDGYTF
TGTGCCAGCAGTTTGCATCAGGCTGGGTCCGACGGCTACACCTTC
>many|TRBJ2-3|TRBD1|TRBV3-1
CASSHKGQGARGTQYF
TGTGCCAGCAGCCATAAGGGACAGGGGGCGCGGGGTACGCAGTATTTT
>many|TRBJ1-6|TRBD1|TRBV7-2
CASSFNGQGFSPLHF
TGTGCCAGCAGCTTTAACGGACAGGGGTTTTCACCCCTCCACTTT
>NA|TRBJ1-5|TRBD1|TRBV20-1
CSARPDRGGNQPQHF
TGCAGTGCTAGACCCGACAGGGGGGGTAATCAGCCCCAGCATTTT
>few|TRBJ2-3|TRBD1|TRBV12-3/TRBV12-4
CASSIVGQGYNEQYF
TGTGCCAGCAGCATAGTGGGACAGGGTTACAATGAGCAGTATTTT
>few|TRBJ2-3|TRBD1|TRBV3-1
CASSERTGGLNTQYF
TGTGCCAGCAGCGAGCGGACAGGGGGCTTGAATACGCAGTATTTT
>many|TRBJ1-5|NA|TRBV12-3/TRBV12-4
CASRPTTSSNQPQHF
TGTGCCAGCAGGCCAACTACCTCCAGCAATCAGCCCCAGCATTTT
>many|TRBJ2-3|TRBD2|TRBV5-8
CASSPGGSTDTQYF
TGTGCCAGCAGCCCGGGGGGGAGCACAGATACGCAGTATTTT
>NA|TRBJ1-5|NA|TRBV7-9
CASRGGGNQPQHF
TGTGCCAGCAGAGGGGGGGGCAATCAGCCCCAGCATTTT
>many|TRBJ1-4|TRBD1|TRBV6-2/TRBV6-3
CASSYATGVGDEKLFF
TGTGCCAGCAGTTACGCGACAGGGGTGGGAGATGAAAAACTGTTTTTT
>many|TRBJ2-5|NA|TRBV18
CASSPATPQETQYF
TGTGCCAGCTCACCGGCTACCCCTCAAGAGACCCAGTACTTC
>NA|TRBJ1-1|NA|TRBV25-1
CASSIIGKGGTEAFF
TGTGCCAGCAGTATAATAGGAAAGGGGGGCACTGAAGCTTTCTTT
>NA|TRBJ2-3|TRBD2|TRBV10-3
CAIATGTSGSTDTQYF
TGTGCCATCGCCACCGGGACTAGCGGGAGCACAGATACGCAGTATTTT
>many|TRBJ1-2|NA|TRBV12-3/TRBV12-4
CASRPTLSAPAGYTF
TGTGCCAGCAGGCCAACTTTAAGTGCTCCGGCTGGCTACACCTTC
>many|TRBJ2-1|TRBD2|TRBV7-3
CASSRTTSGGSNEQFF
TGTGCCAGCAGCCGTACGACTAGCGGGGGGAGCAATGAGCAGTTCTTC
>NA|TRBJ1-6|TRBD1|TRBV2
CASSPTGWNSPLHF
TGTGCCAGCAGCCCGACAGGGTGGAATTCACCCCTCCACTTT
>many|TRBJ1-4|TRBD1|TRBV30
CAWEDRATNEKLFF
TGTGCCTGGGAGGACAGGGCAACTAATGAAAAACTGTTTTTT
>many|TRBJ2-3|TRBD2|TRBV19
CASSKSGGGADTQYF
TGTGCCAGTAGTAAATCGGGGGGGGGGGCAGATACGCAGTATTTT